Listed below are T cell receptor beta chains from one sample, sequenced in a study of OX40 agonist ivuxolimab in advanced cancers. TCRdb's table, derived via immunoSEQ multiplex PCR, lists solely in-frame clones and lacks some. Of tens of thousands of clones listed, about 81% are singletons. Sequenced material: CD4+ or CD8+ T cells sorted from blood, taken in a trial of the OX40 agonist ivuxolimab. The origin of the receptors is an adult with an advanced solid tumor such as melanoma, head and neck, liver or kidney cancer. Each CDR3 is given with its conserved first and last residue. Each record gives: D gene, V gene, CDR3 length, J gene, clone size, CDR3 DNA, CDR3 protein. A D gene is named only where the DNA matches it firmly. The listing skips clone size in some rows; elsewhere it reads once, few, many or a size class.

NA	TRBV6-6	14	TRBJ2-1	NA	TGTGCCAGCAGTTACTCGGGGCTGAGGAATGAGCAGTTCTTC	CASSYSGLRNEQFF
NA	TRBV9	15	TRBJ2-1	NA	TGTGCCAGCAGCGTAGGTCCCAGGGAAGGAAATGAGCAGTTCTTC	CASSVGPREGNEQFF
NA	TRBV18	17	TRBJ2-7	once	TGTGCCAGCTCAGGGTCTGGGACCTCAGGGCTTGGGTACGAGCAGTACTTC	CASSGSGTSGLGYEQYF
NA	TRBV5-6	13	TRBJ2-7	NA	TGTGCCAGCAGCTCCGGGACTCCCATTCCACAGTACTTC	CASSSGTPIPQYF
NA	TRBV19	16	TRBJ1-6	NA	TGTGCCAGTAGTATAGAAAGGCCGTCCTATAATTCACCCCTCCACTTT	CASSIERPSYNSPLHF
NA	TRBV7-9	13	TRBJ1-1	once	TGTGCCAGCACCCCCGGGAGTCACACTGAAGCTTTCTTT	CASTPGSHTEAFF
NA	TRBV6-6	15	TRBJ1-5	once	TGTGCCAGCAGTTACGGGGACAACTTCAATCAGCCCCAGCATTTT	CASSYGDNFNQPQHF
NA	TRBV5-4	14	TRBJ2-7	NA	TGTGCCAGCAGCTTGGAGGCAGGGGATTACGAGCAGTACTTC	CASSLEAGDYEQYF
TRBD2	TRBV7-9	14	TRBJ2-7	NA	TGTGCCAGCAGCTTACTTCGGGAGGGCCCTGAGCAGTACTTC	CASSLLREGPEQYF
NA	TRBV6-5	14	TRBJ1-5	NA	TGTGCCAGCAGTTACGGGCCAGGGAATCAGCCCCAGCATTTT	CASSYGPGNQPQHF
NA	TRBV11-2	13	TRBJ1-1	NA	TGTGCCAGCAGCGTAACAGACGACAGGGAAGCTTTCTTT	CASSVTDDREAFF
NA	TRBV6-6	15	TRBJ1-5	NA	TGTGCCAGCGGTCAATTTGGACAGACCCGTCAGCCCCAGCATTTT	CASGQFGQTRQPQHF
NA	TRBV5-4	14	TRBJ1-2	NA	TGTGCCAGCAGCGTCCGAGGGGGAAACTATGGCTACACCTTC	CASSVRGGNYGYTF
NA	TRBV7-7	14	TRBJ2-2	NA	TGTGCCAGCAGCCAAAACCTATACACCGGGGAGCTGTTTTTT	CASSQNLYTGELFF
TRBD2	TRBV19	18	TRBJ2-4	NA	TGTGCCAGTAAGGGTAGGGCTAGCGGGAGATATTCCAAAAACATTCAGTACTTC	CASKGRASGRYSKNIQYF
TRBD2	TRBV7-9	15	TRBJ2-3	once	TGTGCCAGCAGCTTAGGTGCGGGAGGGGGAGATACGCAGTATTTT	CASSLGAGGGDTQYF
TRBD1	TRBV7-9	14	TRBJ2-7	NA	TGTGCCAGCAGCCAGGGGACAGGCTCCTACGAGCAGTACTTC	CASSQGTGSYEQYF
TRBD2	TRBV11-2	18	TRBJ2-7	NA	TGTGCCAGCAGCCATCCGGGACTAGCGGGAGGTTTCTCCTACGAGCAGTACTTC	CASSHPGLAGGFSYEQYF
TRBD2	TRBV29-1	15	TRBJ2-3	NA	TGCAGCGTTGGCGGGACTAGCGGACACACAGATACGCAGTATTTT	CSVGGTSGHTDTQYF
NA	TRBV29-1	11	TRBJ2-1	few	TGCAGCGTTGAAGATATCAATGAGCAGTTCTTC	CSVEDINEQFF
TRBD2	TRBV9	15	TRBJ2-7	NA	TGTGCCAGCAGCGTAGGAGCGGGGCAGCCTGGCGAGCAGTACTTC	CASSVGAGQPGEQYF
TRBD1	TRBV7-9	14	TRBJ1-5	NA	TGTGCCGGCAGCTTACAGGGGGCGAATCAGCCCCAGCATTTT	CAGSLQGANQPQHF
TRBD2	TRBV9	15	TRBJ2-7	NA	TGTGCCAGCAGCGCCAGAGGCGGGGGAGCTTACGAGCAGTACTTC	CASSARGGGAYEQYF
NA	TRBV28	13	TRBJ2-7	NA	TGTGCCAGCAGTGGGGGATATGGCCCCGAGCAGTACTTC	CASSGGYGPEQYF
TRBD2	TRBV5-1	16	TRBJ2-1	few	TGCGCCAGCAGCTTGGATCCGACTAGCGGGAACCATGAGCAGTTCTTC	CASSLDPTSGNHEQFF